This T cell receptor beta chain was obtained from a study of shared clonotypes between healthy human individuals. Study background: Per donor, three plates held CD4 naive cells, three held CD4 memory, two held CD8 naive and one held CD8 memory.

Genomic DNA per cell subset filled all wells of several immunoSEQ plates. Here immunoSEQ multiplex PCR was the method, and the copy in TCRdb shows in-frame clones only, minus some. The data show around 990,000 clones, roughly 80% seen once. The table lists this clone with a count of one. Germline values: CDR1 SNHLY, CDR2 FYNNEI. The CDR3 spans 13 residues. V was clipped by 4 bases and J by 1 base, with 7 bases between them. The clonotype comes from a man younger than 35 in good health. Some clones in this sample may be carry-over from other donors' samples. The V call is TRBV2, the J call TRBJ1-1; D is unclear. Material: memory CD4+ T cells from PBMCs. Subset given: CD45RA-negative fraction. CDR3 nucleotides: TGTGCCAGCAGTGCTGATTCGAACACTGAAGCTTTCTTT. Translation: CASSADSNTEAFF.